This T cell receptor (beta chain) was captured by sequencing in a study of Ad26.COV2.S vaccination and SARS-CoV-2 variants. Overall study findings and caveats: The analyses of TCR breadth and depth may have understated the size of total T cell responses. Spike-specific responses of CD8+ and CD4+ T cells were reported to display substantial breadth after vaccination.

Trimming pared 0 bases from V and 11 bases from J, leaving 16 bases between. In germline, CDR1 is LGHDT, CDR2 YNNKEL (reference sequence). This CDR3 is 14 amino acids long. Treatment here: some 19 received Ad26.COV2.S at low or high dose, single or two shots; 5 received placebo; per-sample allocation not given. Day 63 after the first vaccine or placebo injection was the time point for sampling. To note about this clone: Antigen unknown.

Sequenced by immunoSEQ multiplex PCR; TCRdb stores in-frame clones only, minus some. This sample has roughly 700,000 clones, with roughly 90% found just once. The sequenced sample was peripheral blood, obtained in a trial of Ad26.COV2.S vaccine versus placebo. The chain joins TRBV3-1 (or the pseudogene TRBV3-2) to TRBJ1-1; a possible D gene is TRBD1 (6 bases). This clonotype was obtained from a person between 18 and 65 years old who received the Ad26.COV2.S COVID-19 vaccine or a placebo. CDR3 DNA sequence: TGTGCCAGCAGCCAAGAGGGGTTCGGGGGCCGGGCTTTCTTT. This encodes CASSQEGFGGRAFF.